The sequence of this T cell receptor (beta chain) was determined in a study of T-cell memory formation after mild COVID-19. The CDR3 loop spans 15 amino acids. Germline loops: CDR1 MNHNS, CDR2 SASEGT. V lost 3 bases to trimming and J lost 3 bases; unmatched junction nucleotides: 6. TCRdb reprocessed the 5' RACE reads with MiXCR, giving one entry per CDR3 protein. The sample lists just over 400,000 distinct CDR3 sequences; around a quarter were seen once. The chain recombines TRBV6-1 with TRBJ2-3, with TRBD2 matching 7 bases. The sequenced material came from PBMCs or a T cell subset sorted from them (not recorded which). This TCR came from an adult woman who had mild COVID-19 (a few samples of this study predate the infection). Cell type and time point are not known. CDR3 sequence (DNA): TGTGCCAGCAGTGACGCGGGGGATTGGACAGATACGCAGTATTTT. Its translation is CASSDAGDWTDTQYF.